The T cell receptor (beta chain) under discussion was sequenced for a study of cytomegalovirus exposure and HLA in healthy donors. Trimming removed 5 bases at V and 10 bases at J, with 9 bases between. The CDR3 has 11 residues. Germline CDR1 is SGHNT and CDR2 is YENEEA. Use of 60 Vbeta and 13 Jbeta primers characterized the PCR. Profiled with immunoSEQ multiplex PCR; TCRdb holds only in-frame clones, not every one. The data hold around 190,000 clones, with around 83% observed a single time. Healthy bone marrow donors made up the donors. Overall study results and limits: Sequencing likely produced, as an artifact, a cluster of highly shared sequence variants. Three chains tied to CMV proved CMV antigen-specific in vitro. The sole available immune exposure information was CMV serostatus.

Comment on this clone: Its antigen remains unknown.

The rearrangement links TRBV11-3 to TRBJ2-1, with D possibly matching TRBD1 (5 bases). The sequenced sample was PBMCs. This TCR was sampled from a woman aged 40 to 50 in good health and CMV-seronegative. CDR3 residues: CASSERQEQFF. CDR3 sequence (DNA): TGTGCCAGCAGCGAGCGACAGGAGCAGTTCTTC. The full variable domain, completed using reference TRBV11-3 and TRBJ2-1, is EAGVVQSPRYKIIEKKQPVAFWCNPISGHNTLYWYLQNLGQGPELLIRYENEEAVDDSQLPKDRFSAERLKGVDSTLKIQPAELGDSAVYLCASSERQEQFFGPGTRLTVL.